This T cell receptor beta chain is from a study of T cell repertoires in cytomegalovirus infection. Looked up from germline, CDR1 is SGHAT and CDR2 is FQDESV (reference sequence). The V and J ends lost 8 bases and 6 bases respectively, with 19 bases between them. This CDR3 is 14 amino acids long. Using its own MiXCR run on the reads, TCRdb lists one record per CDR3 protein. Of roughly 500,000 distinct CDR3 sequences listed, approximately 15% are singletons. This clonotype occurred a few times. This TCR was sampled from a human donor in good health (CMV status not recorded). Some clones in this sample may be carry-over from other donors' samples. The J gene is TRBJ1-2, the V gene TRBV11-1; no definite D call. The sample consisted of CD8+ T cells from PBMCs. This CDR3 is CASESPGSGDGYTF. The CDR3 region has the DNA TGTGCCAGCGAGTCCCCCGGGTCGGGTGATGGCTACACCTTC.